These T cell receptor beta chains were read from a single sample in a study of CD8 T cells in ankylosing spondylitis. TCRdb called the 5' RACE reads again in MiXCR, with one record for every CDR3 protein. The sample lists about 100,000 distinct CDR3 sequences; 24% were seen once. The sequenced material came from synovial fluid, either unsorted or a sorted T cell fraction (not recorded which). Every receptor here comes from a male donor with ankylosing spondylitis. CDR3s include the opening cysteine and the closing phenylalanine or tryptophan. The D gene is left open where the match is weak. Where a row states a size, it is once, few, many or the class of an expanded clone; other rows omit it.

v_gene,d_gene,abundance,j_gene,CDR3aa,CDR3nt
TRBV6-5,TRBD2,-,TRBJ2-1,CASSYQGLAGSEQFF,TGTGCCAGCAGTTACCAGGGACTAGCTGGTAGTGAGCAGTTCTTC
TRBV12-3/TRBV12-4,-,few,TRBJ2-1,CASGPGGSYNEQFF,TGTGCCAGCGGCCCCGGGGGCTCCTACAATGAGCAGTTCTTC
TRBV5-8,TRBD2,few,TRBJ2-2,CASSRTSGTNTGELFF,TGTGCCAGCAGCCGGACTAGCGGAACCAACACCGGGGAGCTGTTTTTT
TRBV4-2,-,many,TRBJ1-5,CASSQDPDLSNQPQHF,TGTGCCAGCAGCCAAGATCCGGACCTTTCCAATCAGCCCCAGCATTTT
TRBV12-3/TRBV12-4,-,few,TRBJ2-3,CASSLLGGGTDTQYF,TGTGCCAGCAGTTTACTTGGCGGAGGCACAGATACGCAGTATTTT
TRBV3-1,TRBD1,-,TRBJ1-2,CASTRDRNYGYTF,TGTGCCAGCACCCGGGACAGGAACTATGGCTACACCTTC
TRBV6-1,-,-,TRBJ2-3,CASAATDTQYF,TGTGCCAGTGCAGCCACAGATACGCAGTATTTT
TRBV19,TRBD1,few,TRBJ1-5,CASSTQGLEQPQHF,TGTGCCAGTAGTACACAGGGGCTAGAGCAGCCCCAGCATTTT
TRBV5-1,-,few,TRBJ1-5,CASSLGDLGGQPQHF,TGCGCCAGCAGCTTGGGCGACTTGGGAGGGCAGCCCCAGCATTTT
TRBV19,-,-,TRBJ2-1,CASSNQGGSNYEQFF,TGTGCCAGTAGTAACCAGGGTGGGAGCAACTATGAGCAGTTCTTC
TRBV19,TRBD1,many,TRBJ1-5,CASARQGFSNQPQHF,TGTGCCAGTGCGCGACAGGGGTTTAGCAATCAGCCCCAGCATTTT
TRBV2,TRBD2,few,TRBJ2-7,CASGQREAFYATEQYF,TGTGCCAGCGGGCAGCGGGAGGCCTTCTACGCTACGGAGCAGTACTTC
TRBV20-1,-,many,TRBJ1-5,CSARDQSGWYQPQHF,TGCAGTGCTAGAGATCAGTCCGGGTGGTATCAGCCCCAGCATTTT
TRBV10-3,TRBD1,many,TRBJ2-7,CAISEQGHEQYF,TGTGCCATCAGCGAACAGGGGCACGAGCAGTACTTC
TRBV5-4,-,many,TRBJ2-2,CASSYSGKTGELFF,TGTGCCAGCAGCTATAGCGGAAAGACCGGGGAGCTGTTTTTT
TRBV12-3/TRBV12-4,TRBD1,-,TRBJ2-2,CATLFTGDVGELFF,TGTGCCACCCTATTCACAGGGGATGTCGGGGAGCTGTTTTTT
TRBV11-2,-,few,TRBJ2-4,CASSLGGSDIQYF,TGTGCCAGCAGCTTAGGGGGGTCGGACATTCAGTACTTC
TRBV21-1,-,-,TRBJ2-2,CASSKGSDRGPQFNTGELFF,TGTGCCAGCAGCAAAGGTTCGGACAGGGGGCCCCAATTTAACACCGGGGAGCTGTTTTTT
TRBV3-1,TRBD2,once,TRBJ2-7,CASSLGSSGSEEQYF,TGTGCCAGCAGCCTCGGTTCTAGCGGGAGTGAAGAGCAGTACTTC
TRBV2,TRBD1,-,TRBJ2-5,CASSSGTGRSETQYF,TGTGCCAGCAGTTCCGGGACAGGGAGGTCGGAGACCCAGTACTTC
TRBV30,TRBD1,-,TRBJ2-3,CAWSPGQGAYTTDTQYF,TGTGCCTGGAGCCCGGGACAGGGGGCCTACACCACAGATACGCAGTATTTT
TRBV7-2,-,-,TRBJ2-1,CASSLALGGLNEQFF,TGTGCCAGCAGCTTAGCGCTCGGGGGACTGAATGAGCAGTTCTTC
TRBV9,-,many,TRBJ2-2,CASSVVDSNTGELFF,TGTGCCAGCAGCGTAGTGGACAGTAACACCGGGGAGCTGTTTTTT
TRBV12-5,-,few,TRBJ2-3,CASGLGHSTDTQYF,TGTGCTAGTGGTTTGGGACACAGCACAGATACGCAGTATTTT
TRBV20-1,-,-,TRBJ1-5,CSARDIQGEWVQPQHF,TGCAGTGCTAGAGATATCCAGGGTGAATGGGTGCAGCCCCAGCATTTT
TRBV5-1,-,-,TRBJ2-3,CASSLADRFTDTQYF,TGCGCCAGCAGCTTAGCAGATAGATTCACAGATACGCAGTATTTT
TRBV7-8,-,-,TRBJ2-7,CASQKSEQASYEQYF,TGTGCCAGCCAAAAGTCGGAACAGGCCTCCTACGAGCAGTACTTC
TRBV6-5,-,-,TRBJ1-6,CASSYSRVISPLHF,TGTGCCAGCAGTTACTCGAGGGTAATCTCACCCCTCCACTTT
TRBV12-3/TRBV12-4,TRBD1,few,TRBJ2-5,CASSYAGGQETQYF,TGTGCCAGCAGTTATGCAGGGGGTCAAGAGACCCAGTACTTC
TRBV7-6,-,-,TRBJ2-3,CASSFEGGTDTQYF,TGTGCCAGCAGCTTTGAGGGGGGCACAGATACGCAGTATTTT
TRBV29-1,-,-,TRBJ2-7,CSVVEFYEQYF,TGCAGCGTTGTCGAATTCTACGAGCAGTACTTC
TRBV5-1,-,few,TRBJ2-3,CASSPGLDTQYF,TGCGCCAGCAGCCCGGGACTAGATACGCAGTATTTT
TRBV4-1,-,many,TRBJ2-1,CASSQDLGGYRCF,TGCGCCAGCAGCCAAGATCTTGGCGGGTACCGGTGCTTC
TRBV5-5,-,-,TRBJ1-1,CASSLADGNTEAFF,TGTGCCAGCAGCTTGGCCGATGGTAACACTGAAGCTTTCTTT
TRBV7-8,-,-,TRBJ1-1,CASSLANREMNTEAFF,TGTGCCAGCAGCTTAGCTAACAGGGAAATGAACACTGAAGCTTTCTTT
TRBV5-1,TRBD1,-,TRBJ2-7,CASSQPKGQSYEQYF,TGCGCCAGCAGTCAACCGAAGGGACAGTCCTACGAGCAGTACTTC
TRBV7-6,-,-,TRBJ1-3,CASSPTRGSGNTIYF,TGTGCCAGCAGCCCAACGCGGGGCTCTGGAAACACCATATATTTT
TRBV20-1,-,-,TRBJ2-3,CSARYGGETQYF,TGCAGTGCTAGATATGGAGGAGAAACGCAGTATTTT
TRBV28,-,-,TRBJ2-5,CASRLNRGETQYF,TGTGCCAGCAGATTAAACAGAGGGGAGACCCAGTACTTC
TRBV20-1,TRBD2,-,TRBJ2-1,CSASMGLAGVGSLNEQFF,TGCAGTGCTAGTATGGGACTAGCGGGAGTAGGGTCTTTAAATGAGCAGTTCTTC
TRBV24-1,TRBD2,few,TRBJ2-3,CATSDSNKRESGTDTQYF,TGTGCCACCAGTGACTCGAATAAGCGGGAGAGCGGGACAGATACGCAGTATTTT
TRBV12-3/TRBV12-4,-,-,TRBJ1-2,CASSLATGTRSNYGYTF,TGTGCCAGCAGTTTAGCTACCGGGACACGAAGTAACTATGGCTACACCTTC
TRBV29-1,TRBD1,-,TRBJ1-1,CSATQGAGNTEAFF,TGCAGCGCAACTCAGGGGGCTGGGAACACTGAAGCTTTCTTT
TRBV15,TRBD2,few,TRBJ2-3,CATSRRLAGGSSSRTDTQYF,TGTGCCACCAGCAGGAGACTAGCGGGAGGATCTAGTTCTCGCACAGATACGCAGTATTTT
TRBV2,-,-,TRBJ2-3,CASSLTNPREDTQYF,TGTGCCAGCAGTCTGACCAACCCTAGGGAGGATACGCAGTATTTT
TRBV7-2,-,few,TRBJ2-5,CASSLDVGLKTQYF,TGTGCCAGCAGCTTAGATGTTGGATTAAAGACCCAGTACTTC
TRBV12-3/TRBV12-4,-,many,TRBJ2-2,CASSAGADLGGELFF,TGTGCCAGCAGCGCAGGGGCCGATCTGGGGGGGGAGCTGTTTTTT
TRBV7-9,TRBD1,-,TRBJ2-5,CASSLRGQEETQYF,TGTGCCAGCAGCTTAAGAGGACAGGAAGAGACCCAGTACTTC
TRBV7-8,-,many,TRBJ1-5,CASSLGGAGINSNQPQHF,TGTGCCAGCAGCCTCGGGGGGGCCGGAATTAATAGCAATCAGCCCCAGCATTTT
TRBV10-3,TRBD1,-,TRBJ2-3,CATQRGQVDTDTQYF,TGTGCCACCCAAAGGGGACAGGTTGACACAGATACGCAGTATTTT
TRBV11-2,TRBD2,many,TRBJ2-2,CASSLSLAGPSTNTGELFF,TGTGCCAGCAGCTTAAGTCTAGCGGGTCCCTCCACGAACACCGGGGAGCTGTTTTTT
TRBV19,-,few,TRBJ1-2,CASSLGRKGDGYTF,TGTGCCAGTAGTCTGGGAAGAAAAGGCGATGGCTACACCTTC
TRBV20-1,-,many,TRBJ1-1,CSAPRIGQNTEAFF,TGCAGTGCCCCGAGGATAGGACAGAACACTGAAGCTTTCTTT
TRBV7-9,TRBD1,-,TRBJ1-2,CASSQGTGSYGYTF,TGTGCCAGCAGCCAAGGGACAGGGAGTTATGGCTACACCTTC
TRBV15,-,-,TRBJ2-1,CATSTFWGSSYNEQFF,TGTGCCACCAGTACCTTTTGGGGGAGCTCCTACAATGAGCAGTTCTTC
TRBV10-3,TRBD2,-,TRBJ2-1,CAISESAGTYNEQFF,TGTGCCATCAGTGAGTCAGCGGGAACTTACAATGAGCAGTTCTTC
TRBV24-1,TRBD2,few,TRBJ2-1,CATSDPSGRLGNEQFF,TGTGCCACCAGTGACCCGAGCGGGAGATTAGGAAATGAGCAGTTCTTC
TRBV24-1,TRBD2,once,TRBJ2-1,CATSDHGLAGVVLGGQFF,TGTGCCACCAGTGACCACGGACTAGCGGGAGTAGTATTAGGGGGGCAGTTCTTC
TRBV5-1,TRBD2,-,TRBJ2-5,CASSVLPSGDGETQYF,TGCGCCAGCAGCGTACTTCCCAGCGGGGATGGGGAGACCCAGTACTTC
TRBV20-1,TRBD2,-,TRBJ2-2,CSARVAGGSNTGELFF,TGCAGTGCTAGGGTAGCGGGAGGGTCGAACACCGGGGAGCTGTTTTTT